This TCR beta chain is from a study of blood T cell repertoires in COVID-19. Study-level background: Samples of COVID-19 (acute and convalescent) were obtained from the United States, Italy and Spain. T cells, B-cell-depleted T cells, or PBMCs provided the cDNA or gDNA that served as material.

Study processing details: Reference gene primers were amplified, and this amplification served to estimate nucleated cell counts. Only in-frame clones appear in the TCRdb table, and some are missing; sequencing was by immunoSEQ multiplex PCR. That table gives V, J and clone size, and the DNA gave D and trimming. Of approximately 190,000 clones in the sample, roughly 87% were seen once. The sample comprised peripheral blood. This clonotype originated in a woman in her thirties or forties with acute or convalescent COVID-19.

CDR3 region: CASSIGTRANYGYTF. CDR3 DNA sequence: TGTGCCAGTAGTATCGGGACACGAGCTAACTATGGCTACACCTTC. J is TRBJ1-2 and V is TRBV19; D might be TRBD1 (6 bases). Germline CDR1 reads LNHDA; CDR2 reads SQIVND (reference sequence). V lost 3 bases, J lost 0 bases, and 11 bases lay in between. The CDR3 consists of 15 residues.